This TCR beta chain comes out of a study of blood T cells in healthy people across ages. As for this clonotype: The antigen remains undetermined.

V was cut by 6 bases and J by 4 bases, with 17 bases left in between. CDR3 length equals 14 residues. The germline gives CDR1 DFQATT, CDR2 SNEGSKA (reference sequence). Drawn from each donor were approximately 9.2 milliliters of peripheral blood. Primed by a sample-barcoded 5' primer and a J-beta primer mix, a second PCR proceeded for roughly 7 to 12 cycles. Each cDNA molecule carried a tag from a template-switch adaptor that contained 12 random nucleotides. Via MiXCR, TCRdb re-called the 5' RACE reads, giving one row per CDR3 protein. This table holds about 640,000 distinct CDR3 sequences, under 65% found once. Study-wide findings and caveats: Comparison with aged donors showed that long-lived donors had more naive CD4+ cells and higher diversity.

This receptor was taken from a man aged 60 to 75 in good health. Sample: blood. The genes are TRBV20-1 and TRBJ2-3; maybe TRBD2 (6 bases). The CDR3 protein is CSAAGRSGADTQYF. CDR3 bases: TGCAGTGCCGCGGGACGCAGCGGCGCAGATACGCAGTATTTT.